This is a list of T cell receptor beta chains from one sample in a study of blood T cell repertoires in COVID-19. Using immunoSEQ multiplex PCR, the repertoire was profiled, and TCRdb retains in-frame clones only, with some absent. The sample gives some 150,000 clones, 80% to 90% of which show up once; around 40% is in the top ten. The material sequenced was peripheral blood. All receptors derive from a human donor in a cohort sampled during active COVID-19. Both conserved end residues are part of each CDR3. A D gene is named only where the DNA matches it firmly. Part of the rows lack a size; the others show once, few, many or a class for expanded clones.

V,J,size,D,CDR3,DNA
TRBV24-1,TRBJ2-1,-,TRBD2,CATSDGGRAQFF,TGTGCCACCAGTGATGGCGGGAGGGCGCAGTTCTTC
TRBV24-1,TRBJ2-1,-,TRBD2,CATSDPHSGGAGDEQFF,TGTGCCACCAGTGATCCCCATAGCGGGGGGGCCGGGGATGAGCAGTTCTTC
TRBV12-3/TRBV12-4,TRBJ1-3,-,TRBD1,CASGQAGNTIYF,TGTGCCAGCGGACAGGCTGGAAACACCATATATTTT
TRBV9,TRBJ2-3,-,TRBD2,CASSASPSGARRDTQYF,TGTGCCAGCAGCGCCTCTCCAAGCGGGGCTCGACGAGATACGCAGTATTTT
TRBV18,TRBJ2-7,-,TRBD2,CASSPSGGYEQYF,TGTGCCAGCTCACCTTCGGGGGGCTACGAGCAGTACTTC
TRBV24-1,TRBJ2-1,-,-,CATSERGYNEQFF,TGTGCCACCAGTGAGCGGGGCTACAATGAGCAGTTCTTC
TRBV6-5,TRBJ1-1,once,-,CASSYGRGPNTEAFF,TGTGCCAGCAGTTACGGCCGTGGGCCGAACACTGAAGCTTTCTTT
TRBV4-2,TRBJ1-3,-,TRBD1,CASSQQGAPGNTIYF,TGTGCCAGCAGCCAACAGGGGGCGCCTGGAAACACCATATATTTT
TRBV4-1,TRBJ1-4,-,TRBD1,CASSQEAGGGEKLFF,TGCGCCAGCAGCCAAGAGGCAGGGGGAGGTGAAAAACTGTTTTTT
TRBV10-3,TRBJ2-2,-,TRBD2,CAISVVAGPGELFF,TGTGCCATCAGTGTGGTAGCGGGGCCCGGGGAGCTGTTTTTT
TRBV3-1/TRBV3-2,TRBJ1-1,-,-,CASSRGEYEAFF,TGTGCCAGCAGCCGGGGGGAATATGAAGCTTTCTTT
TRBV5-4,TRBJ2-5,-,TRBD2,CASSLPLAGEETQYF,TGTGCCAGCAGCTTGCCCCTAGCGGGGGAAGAGACCCAGTACTTC
TRBV5-7,TRBJ2-7,few,-,CASSSGDVREQYF,TGTGCCAGCAGCTCCGGGGATGTCCGCGAGCAGTACTTC
TRBV11-2,TRBJ1-4,-,-,CASSQVPADEKLFF,TGTGCCAGCAGCCAGGTCCCCGCAGATGAAAAACTGTTTTTT
TRBV7-2,TRBJ1-6,-,TRBD1,CASSPSQGARAPLHF,TGTGCCAGCAGCCCCTCCCAGGGGGCAAGGGCACCCCTCCACTTT
TRBV5-4,TRBJ1-2,-,-,CASSRGQPIYGYTF,TGTGCCAGCAGTCGCGGACAGCCGATCTATGGCTACACCTTC